The 16 T cell receptor beta chains listed next were all sequenced from one sample in a study of cytomegalovirus exposure and HLA in healthy donors. PCR involved 60 Vbeta and 13 Jbeta primers. The assay was immunoSEQ multiplex PCR, and TCRdb's table has in-frame clones only and misses some. The top ten clones hold 3% to 3.5% of a sample with some 71,000 clones, about 70% of them seen once. The sequencing sample was made of PBMCs. The origin of the receptors is a man aged 18 to 35 in good health and CMV-seronegative.

The rearrangement uses TRBV5-6 and TRBJ2-3; perhaps TRBD1 as D (6 bases). Trimming shortened V by 2 bases and J by 3 bases, and 13 bases separated the two germline ends. The CDR3 is 15 residues long. The germline CDR1 and CDR2 sequences are SGHDT and YYEEEE. The CDR3 coding sequence is TGTGCCAGCAGCTTTAGAGTTCAGGGGACAGATACGCAGTATTTT. Protein: CASSFRVQGTDTQYF.

The J gene is TRBJ2-5, the V gene TRBV5-4, with TRBD2 matching over 12 bases. The CDR3 spans 19 residues. V was pared by 0 bases and J by 4 bases, with 13 bases of the junction left unmatched. Germline V CDR1 and CDR2: SGHNT, YYREEE (reference sequence). CDR3 region: CASSLGPSGLAGWSETQYF. CDR3 in DNA: TGTGCCAGCAGCTTGGGACCATCCGGACTAGCGGGGTGGTCAGAGACCCAGTACTTC.

V and J are TRBV6-5 and TRBJ2-1, with a tentative D call TRBD2 (5 bases). The V gene lost 5 bases and the J gene lost 6 bases, with 17 bases spanning the gap. This CDR3 comprises 15 residues. CDR1 MNHEY and CDR2 SVGAGI come from the germline V gene. CDR3 nucleotides: TGTGCCAGCAGTATCGGGAATAGGTGGGTCAATGAGCAGTTCTTC. Encoded protein: CASSIGNRWVNEQFF.

This chain joins TRBV4-3 and TRBJ1-2; 11 bases map to TRBD1. This CDR3 has 15 amino acids. The V and J ends lost 4 bases and 5 bases, in that order; junction bases with no gene match: 6. From germline, CDR1 is LGHNA and CDR2 YSLEER. The CDR3 nucleotides are TGCGCCAGCAGCCCTGGACAGGGGGCGTCGTATGGCTACACCTTC. This gives the protein CASSPGQGASYGYTF.

The chain recombines TRBV10-3 with TRBJ1-4, with no clear D. Germline CDR1 and CDR2: ENHRY and SYGVKD. CDR3 length equals 14 residues. The ends were cut back, 3 bases at V and 5 bases at J, with 10 bases in the middle. The CDR3 is CAISDSRENEKLFF. In DNA form, the CDR3 reads TGTGCCATCAGTGACTCACGGGAAAATGAAAAACTGTTTTTT.

The chain employs TRBV5-5 and TRBJ2-1; D might be TRBD2 (7 bases). The CDR3 length is 17 residues. The V end was cut by 3 bases, the J end by 3 bases, with 19 bases between. Germline CDR1 is SGHKS and CDR2 is YYEKEE (reference sequence). CDR3 protein: CASSSEGGDGGYNEQFF. For the CDR3, the DNA is TGTGCCAGCAGCTCTGAAGGGGGGGACGGGGGCTACAATGAGCAGTTCTTC.

The chain couples TRBV23-1 to TRBJ1-2; D is undetermined. TRBV23-1 is an ORF, with its function uncertain. The CDR3 spans 13 residues. The V end lost 2 bases, the J end lost 3 bases, and 7 bases lay between the germline ends. The CDR3, as DNA: TGCGCCAGCAGTCAACAGCAGGACTATGGCTACACCTTC. It yields the protein CASSQQQDYGYTF.

Relative to its sample, this clone is medium-sized. The chain has TRBV2 and TRBJ1-4; TRBD1 is a possible D gene (5 bases). Germline CDR1 and CDR2: SNHLY and FYNNEI. V was cut by 7 bases and J by 0 bases, with 12 bases left in between. CDR3 length: 15 amino acids. CDR3 nucleotides: TGTGCCAGCAACCCGGACACCTCAACTAATGAAAAACTGTTTTTT. It encodes CASNPDTSTNEKLFF.

The chain has TRBV29-1 and TRBJ1-1; no clear D gene. The germline V and J ends were trimmed by 6 bases and 1 base, with 12 bases remaining between them. The CDR3 runs 13 residues. CDR1 SQVTM and CDR2 ANQGSEA come from the germline V gene. The CDR3 loop is CSVKPEANTEAFF. CDR3 DNA sequence: TGCAGCGTAAAACCCGAAGCGAACACTGAAGCTTTCTTT.

The V and J genes are TRBV5-1 and TRBJ2-7; 7 bases are shared with TRBD2. CDR3 length: 15 residues. The V segment lost 0 bases and the J segment 0 bases; nucleotides outside the gene matches: 3. The germline gives CDR1 SGHRS, CDR2 YFSETQ. CDR3 residues: CASSLGASGSYEQYV. DNA for the CDR3: TGCGCCAGCAGCTTGGGTGCTAGCGGCTCCTACGAGCAGTACGTC.

This rearrangement joins TRBV6-4 to TRBJ1-1; D is unclear. The CDR3 is made up of 14 amino acids. From germline, CDR1 is MRHNA and CDR2 SNTAGT. The ends were cut back, 8 bases at V and 6 bases at J, with 19 bases in the middle. The CDR3 reads CASRIFSFGAEAFF. The CDR3 bases are TGTGCCAGCCGTATATTCTCTTTCGGGGCTGAAGCTTTCTTT.

This chain connects TRBV4-2 to TRBJ1-2, with D maybe TRBD1 (6 bases). Germline-derived CDR1 and CDR2 are LGHNA and YNFKEQ. Trimming removed 1 base at V and 7 bases at J, with 19 bases between. The length of the CDR3 is 16 residues. The CDR3: CASSQAGDKRSSGYTF. CDR3 nucleotide sequence: TGTGCCAGCAGCCAAGCCGGGGACAAGAGGTCGAGTGGCTACACCTTC.

The CDR3 spells CASSRTSTDTQYF. CDR3 bases: TGTGCCAGCTCACGCACTAGCACAGATACGCAGTATTTT. The V call is TRBV18, the J call TRBJ2-3; D not resolved. V gave up 4 bases and J gave up 0 bases, with 5 bases separating them. Germline CDR1 and CDR2: KGHSH and LQKENI. The length of the CDR3 is 13 residues. Based on the CDR3 plus reference TRBV18 and TRBJ2-3, the full variable domain is NAGVMQNPRHLVRRRGQEARLRCSPMKGHSHVYWYRQLPEEGLKFMVYLQKENIIDESGMPKERFSAEFPKEGPSILRIQQVVRGDSAAYFCASSRTSTDTQYFGPGTRLTVL.

In its sample, this clone was seen once. This chain links TRBV18 with TRBJ1-3; no reliable D call. The CDR3 is made up of 17 amino acids. Germline CDR1 is KGHSH and CDR2 is LQKENI. The V and J ends lost 2 bases and 2 bases respectively, with 16 bases between them. In DNA, the CDR3 is TGTGCCAGCTCACCAGGAGGTGCTAGGGAGCCTGGAAACACCATATATTTT. This gives the protein CASSPGGAREPGNTIYF.

This clone was counted a few times. The gene calls are TRBV6-1 and TRBJ2-7; 16 nucleotides align to TRBD2. The CDR3 is 18 residues long. Unmatched junction bases numbered 4, after V lost 2 bases and J lost 0 bases. Per germline, CDR1 MNHNS and CDR2 SASEGT. The CDR3 sequence: CASSERGLAGGFSYEQYF. DNA for the CDR3: TGTGCCAGCAGTGAAAGGGGACTAGCGGGGGGGTTCTCCTACGAGCAGTACTTC.

V usage is TRBV5-1 and J usage is TRBJ1-1, with D perhaps matching TRBD1 (5 bases). CDR3 size: 13 residues. Looked up from germline, CDR1 is SGHRS and CDR2 is YFSETQ. Trimming cost V 2 bases and J 5 bases, with 10 bases left between them. CDR3 loop: CASSFAGDTEAFF. In DNA form, the CDR3 reads TGCGCCAGCAGCTTCGCGGGGGATACTGAAGCTTTCTTT.